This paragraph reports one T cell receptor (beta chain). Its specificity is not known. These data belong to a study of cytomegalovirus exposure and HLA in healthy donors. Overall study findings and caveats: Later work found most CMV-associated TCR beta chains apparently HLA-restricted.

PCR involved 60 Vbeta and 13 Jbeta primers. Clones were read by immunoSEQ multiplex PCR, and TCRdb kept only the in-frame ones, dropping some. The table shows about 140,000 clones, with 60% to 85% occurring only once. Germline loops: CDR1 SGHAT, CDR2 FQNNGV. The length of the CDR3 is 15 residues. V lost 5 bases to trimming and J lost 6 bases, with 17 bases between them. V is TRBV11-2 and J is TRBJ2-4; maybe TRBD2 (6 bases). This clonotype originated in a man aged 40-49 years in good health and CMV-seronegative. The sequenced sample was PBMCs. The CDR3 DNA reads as TGTGCCAGCAGCCAGGTGTGGGAGGTCGGAAACATTCAGTACTTC. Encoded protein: CASSQVWEVGNIQYF.